This TCR beta chain came from a study of blood T cell repertoires in COVID-19. Libraries were prepared by immunoSEQ multiplex PCR; TCRdb keeps only in-frame clonotypes and omits some of them. Counted here are approximately 110,000 clones, roughly 80% occurring once; the ten biggest clones make up around 8%. CDR1 is SGHRS, CDR2 YFSETQ, per germline. V was clipped by 0 bases and J by 2 bases, with 13 bases between them. This CDR3 region has 16 residues. The specimen was peripheral blood. This sequence originates from a woman aged 40 to 55 with acute or convalescent COVID-19. The gene calls are TRBV5-1 and TRBJ2-3; possible D gene TRBD1, 5 bases. The CDR3 sequence is CASSLAKGVFTDTQYF. In DNA form, the CDR3 reads TGCGCCAGCAGCTTGGCCAAAGGGGTCTTCACAGATACGCAGTATTTT.